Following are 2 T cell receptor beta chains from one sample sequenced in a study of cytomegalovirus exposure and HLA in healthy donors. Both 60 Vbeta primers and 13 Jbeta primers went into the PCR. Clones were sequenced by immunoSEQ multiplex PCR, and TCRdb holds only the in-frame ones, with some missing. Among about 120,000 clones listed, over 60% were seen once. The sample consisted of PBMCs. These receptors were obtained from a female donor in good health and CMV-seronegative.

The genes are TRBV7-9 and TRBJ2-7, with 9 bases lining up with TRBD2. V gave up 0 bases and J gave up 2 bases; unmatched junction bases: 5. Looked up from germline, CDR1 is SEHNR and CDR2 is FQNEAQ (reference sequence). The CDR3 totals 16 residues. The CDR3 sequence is CASSLAAGTSPYEQYF. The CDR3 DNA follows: TGTGCCAGCAGCTTAGCGGCCGGGACTAGCCCCTACGAGCAGTACTTC.

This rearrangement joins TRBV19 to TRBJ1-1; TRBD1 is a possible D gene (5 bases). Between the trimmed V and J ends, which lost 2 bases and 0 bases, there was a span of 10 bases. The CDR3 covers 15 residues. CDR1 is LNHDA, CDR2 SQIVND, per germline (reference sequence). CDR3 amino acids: CASSISDSMNTEAFF. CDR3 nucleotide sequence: TGTGCCAGTAGTATATCAGACAGCATGAACACTGAAGCTTTCTTT.